Below are 15 T cell receptor beta chains sequenced from a single sample in a study of T cell responses to AZD1222 COVID-19 vaccine. TCRdb keeps only in-frame clones here, not all; method: immunoSEQ multiplex PCR. In the table there are about 88,000 clones, approximately 88% of which are singletons. This specimen consisted of peripheral blood, obtained 28 days after the second AZD1222 dose. The receptors here all came from an adult who received the AZD1222 COVID-19 vaccine.

This chain links TRBV6-5 with TRBJ1-3; D is undetermined. V lost 1 base and J lost 0, with 7 bases in between. Germline V gives CDR1 MNHEY, CDR2 SVGAGI. The CDR3 runs to 15 residues. This chain's CDR3 is CASSYYSASGNTIYF. The CDR3 DNA reads TGTGCCAGCAGTTACTACAGTGCCTCTGGAAACACCATATATTTT.

This clone was detected a few times. This chain uses TRBV5-6 with TRBJ2-3; possible D gene TRBD1, 6 bases. Per germline, CDR1 SGHDT and CDR2 YYEEEE. Between the trimmed V and J ends, which lost 4 bases and 2 bases, there was a span of 17 bases. The CDR3 totals 16 residues. Written as DNA, the CDR3 is TGTGCCAGCAGCGACTTTGGGGGCGCTAACACAGATACGCAGTATTTT. Its protein product is CASSDFGGANTDTQYF.

On this clone itself: The sample contains more than one DNA sequence encoding this CDR3. The chain has TRBV18 and TRBJ1-1; D is ambiguous. Germline V gene lookup returns CDR1 KGHSH and CDR2 LQKENI. V was trimmed by 3 bases and J by 1 base, leaving 6 bases between them. This CDR3 region has 13 residues. CDR3 in amino acids: CASSPGQNTEAFF. CDR3 DNA sequence: TGTGCCAGCTCACCTGGGCAGAACACTGAAGCTTTCTTT.

The J gene is TRBJ1-2, the V gene TRBV6-5; TRBD1 aligns across 7 bases. This CDR3 is 15 amino acids long. J was trimmed by 5 bases and V by 0 bases; bases with no gene match: 6. Looked up from germline, CDR1 is MNHEY and CDR2 is SVGAGI. The CDR3 spells CASSYSDREDYGYTF. The CDR3 DNA reads TGTGCCAGCAGTTACTCAGACAGGGAGGATTATGGCTACACCTTC.

This chain links TRBV18 with TRBJ1-3, with 9 bases matching TRBD1. With 6 bases clipped from V and 0 bases from J, the junction kept 6 bases outside the gene matches. CDR1 and CDR2 (germline): KGHSH, LQKENI. The CDR3 contains 16 residues. CDR3 in DNA: TGTGCCAGCTCGGCCGGGGACAGGGACTCTGGAAACACCATATATTTT. This codes for CASSAGDRDSGNTIYF. The entire variable domain, with the rest obtained from reference TRBV18 and TRBJ1-3, is as follows: NAGVMQNPRHLVRRRGQEARLRCSPMKGHSHVYWYRQLPEEGLKFMVYLQKENIIDESGMPKERFSAEFPKEGPSILRIQQVVRGDSAAYFCASSAGDRDSGNTIYFGEGSWLTVV.

This clone was seen once. The chain recombines TRBV10-1 with TRBJ2-3; D remains unclear. Looked up from germline, CDR1 is WNHNN and CDR2 is SYGVQD (reference sequence). The V gene lost 0 bases and the J gene lost 4 bases, with 8 bases spanning the gap. The CDR3 totals 14 residues. The CDR3 reads CASSESPHSDTQYF. The CDR3 DNA is TGCGCCAGCAGTGAGTCTCCACATTCAGATACGCAGTATTTT.

The V and J genes are TRBV5-1 and TRBJ1-1; TRBD1 matches at 7 bases. CDR3 length: 16 residues. Germline lookup yields CDR1 SGHRS and CDR2 YFSETQ. V shed 0 bases and J 0 bases; nucleotides not matched to a gene: 5. The CDR3 reads CASSLGAGGMNTEAFF. CDR3 nucleotide sequence: TGCGCCAGCAGCTTGGGGGCAGGGGGGATGAACACTGAAGCTTTCTTT.

The chain has TRBV7-9 and TRBJ2-1, with TRBD2 matching 9 bases. The ends lost 0 bases at V and 9 bases at J; junction bases unmatched: 9. The CDR3 has 16 amino acids. Per germline, CDR1 SEHNR and CDR2 FQNEAQ (reference sequence). The CDR3 DNA reads TGTGCCAGCAGCTTAGCACGGCGGGGGGGCGTGATTGAGCAGTTCTTC. Protein: CASSLARRGGVIEQFF.

The CDR3 spells CASSMDIYGYTF. The CDR3 coding sequence is TGTGCCAGCAGCATGGACATCTATGGCTACACCTTC. This chain uses TRBV7-2 with TRBJ1-2; tentative D call: TRBD1 (5 bases). CDR1 and CDR2 from the germline V gene are SGHTA and FQGNSA. The CDR3 totals 12 residues. Between the trimmed V and J ends, which lost 5 bases and 4 bases, there was a span of 8 bases.

The V gene is TRBV6-5, the J gene TRBJ1-3, with 7 bases identical to TRBD1. The J segment lost 7 bases and the V segment lost 5 bases, leaving 5 bases of the junction unmatched. The CDR3 contains 13 residues. Germline lookup yields CDR1 MNHEY and CDR2 SVGAGI. In DNA form, the CDR3 reads TGTGCCAGCAGTCAACAGGGGAGCAACACCATATATTTT. Residues: CASSQQGSNTIYF.

The CDR3 here is CAIRDRDGTYEQYF. CDR3 sequence (DNA): TGTGCCATCAGGGACCGGGACGGAACCTACGAGCAGTACTTC. The J gene is TRBJ2-7, the V gene TRBV10-3; D is possibly TRBD1 or TRBD2 (5 bases each). This CDR3 spans 14 amino acids. V was clipped by 6 bases and J by 2 bases, with 14 bases between them. Germline CDR1 ENHRY, CDR2 SYGVKD.

This chain links TRBV10-2 with TRBJ2-1; 8 positions match TRBD2. CDR1 and CDR2 (germline): WSHSY, SAAADI. The CDR3 sequence is 14 residues long. With V trimmed by 7 bases and J by 3 bases, 5 bases remained unmatched. CDR3 in amino acids: CASTTSELYNEQFF. CDR3 coding DNA: TGCGCCAGCACGACTAGCGAACTCTACAATGAGCAGTTCTTC.

The V and J genes are TRBV18 and TRBJ2-5, with D hard to call. The V end lost 0 bases, the J end lost 5 bases, and 10 bases lay between the germline ends. This CDR3 region has 14 residues. CDR1 is KGHSH and CDR2 is LQKENI in the germline V gene. DNA for the CDR3: TGTGCCAGCTCACCACCGGGTCGGACGGAGACCCAGTACTTC. It encodes CASSPPGRTETQYF.

This clone was seen many times. The chain couples TRBV9 to TRBJ1-6; D remains unclear. CDR3 length equals 12 residues. From germline, CDR1 is SGDLS and CDR2 YYNGEE. V dropped 2 bases and J dropped 6 bases, with 3 bases sitting between them. The DNA for the CDR3 is TGTGCCAGCAGCGTCAGTAATTCACCCCTCCACTTT. It specifies CASSVSNSPLHF. Supplemented by reference TRBV9 and TRBJ1-6, the full variable domain reads DSGVTQTPKHLITATGQRVTLRCSPRSGDLSVYWYQQSLDQGLQFLIQYYNGEERAKGNILERFSAQQFPDLHSELNLSSLELGDSALYFCASSVSNSPLHFGNGTRLTVT.

The J gene is TRBJ1-1, the V gene TRBV9; possible D gene TRBD1, 6 bases. V was cut by 0 bases and J by 0 bases, with 12 bases left in between. The length of the CDR3 is 16 residues. The germline CDR1 and CDR2 sequences are SGDLS and YYNGEE. CDR3 protein: CASSVGTVWMNTEAFF. The CDR3 nucleotides read TGTGCCAGCAGCGTAGGGACAGTCTGGATGAACACTGAAGCTTTCTTT.